The 19 T cell receptor beta chains presented below share a single source sample, sequenced in a study of blood T cell repertoires in COVID-19. Some clones are missing from TCRdb's copy, which holds only in-frame ones; the method was immunoSEQ multiplex PCR. The table shows some 200,000 clones, with approximately 91% occurring only once. The sample taken for sequencing was peripheral blood. Receptor source: a woman aged 40 to 55 with acute or convalescent COVID-19.

The CDR3 region has the DNA TGTGCCAGCAGGGTTTTGGGCCAGCCTGGTTCACCCCTCCACTTT. Its translation is CASRVLGQPGSPLHF. The chain employs TRBV2 and TRBJ1-6; D gene uncertain. Trimming removed 6 bases at V and 9 bases at J, with 18 bases between. The germline CDR1 and CDR2 sequences are SNHLY and FYNNEI. The CDR3 has 15 amino acids.

This clone was counted only a few times. The chain carries TRBV7-9 and TRBJ1-1; 7 bases match TRBD1. CDR3 length: 14 amino acids. The germline gives CDR1 SEHNR, CDR2 FQNEAQ (reference sequence). V trimming: 5 bases; J trimming: 3 bases; junction bases outside the gene matches: 6. The CDR3 loop is CASSPRGGHTEAFF. CDR3 sequence (DNA): TGTGCCAGCAGCCCCCGAGGGGGCCACACTGAAGCTTTCTTT.

This clone was seen a handful of times. The gene calls are TRBV5-1 and TRBJ2-1; D is possibly TRBD2 (6 bases). Trimming took 5 bases from V and 6 from J, leaving 18 bases between them. The CDR3 is 15 residues long. The germline gives CDR1 SGHRS, CDR2 YFSETQ. CDR3 bases: TGCGCCAGCAGAAACCGGGACTCTCTCATCAATGAGCAGTTCTTC. Translated: CASRNRDSLINEQFF.

The chain combines TRBV28 with TRBJ1-6; TRBD1 matches at 9 bases. Germline CDR1 MDHEN, CDR2 SYDVKM. The length of the CDR3 is 20 residues. Trimming at V came to 6 bases and at J to 0 bases, leaving 15 bases not matched to a gene. Here the CDR3 DNA reads TGTGCCAGCAGCCAATCCGGGACAGGGATTTTGAGCTCCTATAATTCACCCCTCCACTTT. It codes for CASSQSGTGILSSYNSPLHF.

This rearrangement joins TRBV11-2 to TRBJ1-3; D perhaps matches TRBD1 (6 bases). CDR1 is SGHAT, CDR2 FQNNGV, per germline. The CDR3 extends over 16 amino acids. The V and J ends lost 4 bases and 0 bases respectively, with 13 bases between them. CDR3 bases: TGTGCCAGCAGCTCTGGACAGATAATCTCTGGAAACACCATATATTTT. Translating gives CASSSGQIISGNTIYF.

The sample holds one count of this clone. The rearrangement links TRBV9 to TRBJ2-1; D is unclear. Deletions cut 4 bases from V and 0 bases from J, with 8 bases between. Germline assignment: CDR1 SGDLS and CDR2 YYNGEE. The CDR3 contains 14 residues. The CDR3 is CASSPFSSYNEQFF. CDR3 DNA: TGTGCCAGCAGCCCGTTTAGCTCCTACAATGAGCAGTTCTTC. Based on the CDR3 plus reference TRBV9 and TRBJ2-1, the full variable domain is DSGVTQTPKHLITATGQRVTLRCSPRSGDLSVYWYQQSLDQGLQFLIQYYNGEERAKGNILERFSAQQFPDLHSELNLSSLELGDSALYFCASSPFSSYNEQFFGPGTRLTVL.

The chain carries TRBV9 and TRBJ2-2; 9 positions agree with TRBD2. Germline lookup yields CDR1 SGDLS and CDR2 YYNGEE. J gave up 7 bases and V 0 bases, and 7 bases lay outside the gene matches. This CDR3 region has 16 residues. Written as DNA, the CDR3 is TGTGCCAGCAGCGTAGGCGGCGGGGGGGCCTTCGGGGAGCTGTTTTTT. It specifies CASSVGGGGAFGELFF.

The chain has TRBV13 and TRBJ1-2; D unclear. Looked up from germline, CDR1 is PRHDT and CDR2 is FYEKMQ (reference sequence). The CDR3 spans 15 residues. The germline V and J ends were trimmed by 5 bases and 7 bases, with 20 bases remaining between them. CDR3 in amino acids: CASSPHEGALGGYTF. Written as DNA, the CDR3 is TGTGCCAGCAGCCCCCACGAGGGTGCTCTCGGTGGCTACACCTTC.

This chain joins TRBV19 and TRBJ1-4; 10 bases line up with TRBD1. The CDR3 has 16 residues. Germline V gives CDR1 LNHDA, CDR2 SQIVND (reference sequence). V dropped 4 bases and J dropped 8; count of bases not matched to a gene: 10. In DNA, the CDR3 is TGTGCCAGTAGTACTAACCCGGGACAGGGGAACGAAAAACTGTTTTTT. It specifies CASSTNPGQGNEKLFF.

The V call is TRBV3-1 (or the pseudogene TRBV3-2), the J call TRBJ1-5, with TRBD1 matching over 7 bases. The CDR3 is made up of 16 amino acids. With V trimmed by 4 bases and J by 3 bases, 9 bases remained unmatched. Germline V gene sequence: CDR1 LGHDT, CDR2 YNNKEL (reference sequence). The CDR3: CASSPTTGQYNQPQHF. The CDR3 DNA reads as TGTGCCAGCAGCCCCACGACGGGACAGTACAATCAGCCCCAGCATTTT.

This chain connects TRBV6-4 to TRBJ2-2; TRBD2 matches 10 bases. This CDR3 comprises 19 residues. Germline lookup yields CDR1 MRHNA and CDR2 SNTAGT. V lost 0 bases and J lost 6; bases outside the gene matches: 13. The CDR3 region is CASSDSRSRLAGVPGELFF. In nucleotides, the CDR3 is TGTGCCAGCAGTGACTCGAGGTCTAGGCTAGCGGGGGTCCCCGGGGAGCTGTTTTTT.

The V gene is TRBV30, the J gene TRBJ1-4; tentative D call: TRBD1 (6 bases). This CDR3 has 15 amino acids. CDR1 and CDR2 from the germline V gene are GTSNPN and SVGIG (reference sequence). V lost 0 bases to trimming and J lost 4 bases, with 12 bases between them. Here the CDR3 DNA reads TGTGCCTGGAGTGTACGACAGGTGTTTAATGAAAAACTGTTTTTT. It encodes CAWSVRQVFNEKLFF.

The chain employs TRBV3-1 (or the pseudogene TRBV3-2) and TRBJ2-1, with D perhaps TRBD2 (6 bases). Germline lookup yields CDR1 LGHDT and CDR2 YNNKEL (reference sequence). The germline V and J ends were trimmed by 8 bases and 8 bases, with 19 bases remaining between them. The CDR3 sequence is 14 residues long. CDR3 residues: CASQPEWRGDEQFF. The CDR3 DNA sequence: TGTGCCAGCCAGCCAGAGTGGCGGGGCGATGAGCAGTTCTTC.

The chain couples TRBV5-6 to TRBJ1-5, with a weak D call TRBD1 (6 bases). Trimming removed 3 bases at V and 5 bases at J, with 18 bases between. The germline gives CDR1 SGHDT, CDR2 YYEEEE. The CDR3 consists of 16 residues. This CDR3 reads CASSSSLDSGYQPQHF. CDR3 in DNA: TGTGCCAGCAGCTCCTCCTTGGACAGTGGGTATCAGCCCCAGCATTTT.

This chain joins TRBV5-4 and TRBJ1-6; unclear D gene. Germline CDR1 SGHNT, CDR2 YYREEE (reference sequence). V shed 4 bases and J shed 9 bases, with 23 bases lying between them. The CDR3 has 17 amino acids. As DNA, the CDR3 is TGTGCCAGCAGCCCCAGTAGGAAGGGAGAATGGGGTTCACCCCTCCACTTT. This codes for CASSPSRKGEWGSPLHF.

The chain combines TRBV9 with TRBJ2-3; 14 nucleotides match TRBD2. Trimming removed 3 bases from V and 5 bases from J; junction bases left unmatched: 8. CDR1 is SGDLS and CDR2 is YYNGEE in the germline V gene. The CDR3 runs to 17 residues. The CDR3 DNA reads TGTGCCAGCAGCGCCTCCGGGACTAGCGGGAGTGGAGATACGCAGTATTTT. Translation: CASSASGTSGSGDTQYF.

The chain couples TRBV7-9 to TRBJ2-2, with D tentatively TRBD2 (5 bases). Germline CDR1 is SEHNR and CDR2 is FQNEAQ (reference sequence). V lost 8 bases and J lost 9, with 16 bases in between. CDR3 length: 13 residues. The CDR3 reads CASRGSGSRELFF. As DNA, the CDR3 is TGTGCCAGCCGGGGATCGGGGTCCCGGGAGCTGTTTTTT.

The rearrangement uses TRBV19 and TRBJ1-1; D gene unclear. Germline CDR1 reads LNHDA; CDR2 reads SQIVND (reference sequence). Between the trimmed V and J ends, which lost 0 bases and 1 base, there was a span of 15 bases. This CDR3 contains 17 residues. This CDR3 is CASSIDVVAEANTEAFF. The CDR3 DNA is TGTGCCAGTAGTATAGATGTGGTAGCGGAGGCGAACACTGAAGCTTTCTTT.

This clone was detected a few times. The chain carries TRBV23-1 and TRBJ1-2; possibly TRBD1 for D (6 bases). TRBV23-1 is recorded as an ORF, its role being uncertain. The length of the CDR3 is 15 residues. V gave up 3 bases and J gave up 7 bases, with 18 bases separating them. The CDR3 is CASSQYRDPIGGYTF. The DNA for the CDR3 is TGCGCCAGCAGTCAGTACAGGGACCCGATCGGTGGCTACACCTTC.